This passage covers 14 T cell receptor beta chains from one sample sequenced in a study of OX40 agonist ivuxolimab in advanced cancers. The repertoire was sequenced with immunoSEQ multiplex PCR; TCRdb's copy has only in-frame clones and lacks some. The data contain 95,000 or so clones, about 91% of them singletons. The sequenced sample was CD4+ or CD8+ T cells sorted from blood, obtained in a trial of the OX40 agonist ivuxolimab. The receptors here all came from an adult with an advanced solid tumor such as melanoma, head and neck, liver or kidney cancer.

This chain connects TRBV9 to TRBJ2-7, with 11 bases identical to TRBD1. Germline CDR1 is SGDLS and CDR2 is YYNGEE. The CDR3 totals 14 residues. V shed 2 bases, J shed 6 bases, and the junction held 4 bases outside the gene matches. This CDR3 reads CASSVRDRGGEQYF. CDR3 DNA sequence: TGTGCCAGCAGCGTCCGGGACAGGGGGGGCGAGCAGTACTTC.

V usage is TRBV7-3 and J usage is TRBJ2-3; the match to TRBD2 covers 12 bases. With 4 bases clipped from V and 4 bases from J, the junction kept 3 bases outside the gene matches. CDR1 and CDR2 from the germline V gene are SGHTA and FQGTGA. The CDR3 is 15 amino acids. The CDR3 spells CASSSTSGSADTQYF. The DNA of the CDR3 is TGTGCCAGCAGCTCGACTAGCGGGAGTGCAGATACGCAGTATTTT.

The chain combines TRBV18 with TRBJ2-5; tentative D call: TRBD2 (7 bases). From germline, CDR1 is KGHSH and CDR2 LQKENI. V gave up 2 bases and J gave up 5 bases, with 12 bases separating them. CDR3 size: 14 residues. The CDR3 loop is CASSPAGAVETQYF. The CDR3 DNA sequence: TGTGCCAGCTCACCAGCGGGGGCTGTTGAGACCCAGTACTTC.

The rearrangement links TRBV11-1 to TRBJ1-1, with TRBD1 matching 8 bases. V trimming: 7 bases; J trimming: 1 base; junction bases outside the gene matches: 8. Looked up from germline, CDR1 is SGHAT and CDR2 is FQDESV (reference sequence). The CDR3 totals 15 residues. CDR3 in DNA: TGTGCCAGCACTGGGGGGGGACAGGCGAACACTGAAGCTTTCTTT. This codes for CASTGGGQANTEAFF.

The chain joins TRBV5-6 to TRBJ2-7, with D unresolved. The germline V gene encodes CDR1 SGHDT and CDR2 YYEEEE. Trimming cost V 1 base and J 6 bases, with 11 bases left between them. The length of the CDR3 is 13 residues. CDR3 residues: CASSLKLPGEQYF. Here the CDR3 DNA reads TGTGCCAGCAGCTTGAAGCTCCCGGGCGAGCAGTACTTC.

The V and J genes are TRBV2 and TRBJ2-7, with D perhaps TRBD1 (6 bases). The CDR3 loop spans 12 amino acids. Germline V lookup: CDR1 SNHLY, CDR2 FYNNEI. V was trimmed by 6 bases and J by 4 bases, leaving 10 bases between them. The CDR3 nucleotides read TGTGCCAGCAGAGTACAGGGTTACGAGCAGTACTTC. As protein: CASRVQGYEQYF.

The gene calls are TRBV11-2 and TRBJ2-4; D uncertain. The CDR3 consists of 14 residues. Looked up from germline, CDR1 is SGHAT and CDR2 is FQNNGV. Trimming left V 3 bases short and J 0 bases short, with 6 bases between. CDR3 amino acids: CASSFTGAKNIQYF. Written as DNA, the CDR3 is TGTGCCAGCAGCTTTACGGGAGCCAAAAACATTCAGTACTTC. The full variable domain, in which reference TRBV11-2 and TRBJ2-4 provide the parts outside the CDR3, is EAGVAQSPRYKIIEKRQSVAFWCNPISGHATLYWYQQILGQGPKLLIQFQNNGVVDDSQLPKDRFSAERLKGVDSTLKIQPAKLEDSAVYLCASSFTGAKNIQYFGAGTRLSVL.

The J gene is TRBJ2-7, the V gene TRBV30, with D tentatively TRBD1 (5 bases). V was pared by 2 bases and J by 1 base, with 6 bases between. Germline V gives CDR1 GTSNPN, CDR2 SVGIG (reference sequence). This CDR3 spans 12 amino acids. CDR3 region: CAWSQGSYEQYF. The DNA of the CDR3 is TGTGCCTGGAGTCAGGGTTCCTACGAGCAGTACTTC.

This clone was recorded only once. The rearrangement links TRBV6-5 to TRBJ2-1, with 9 positions matching TRBD1. The germline V gene has CDR1 MNHEY and CDR2 SVGAGI. CDR3 length: 13 amino acids. V was clipped by 6 bases and J by 7 bases; unmatched bases: 4. CDR3 loop: CASRRQGGNEQFF. DNA for the CDR3: TGTGCCAGCAGAAGACAGGGGGGGAATGAGCAGTTCTTC.

The chain links TRBV6-1 to TRBJ1-6; possibly TRBD1 for D (5 bases). V lost 1 base, J lost 7 bases, and 17 bases lay in between. The CDR3 is 17 residues long. Germline assignment: CDR1 MNHNS and CDR2 SASEGT. The CDR3 sequence: CASSEESSGVGNSPLHF. DNA for the CDR3: TGTGCCAGCAGTGAAGAAAGTTCGGGGGTGGGCAATTCACCCCTCCACTTT.

The chain uses TRBV5-1 and TRBJ2-4; D call uncertain. There are 11 residues in the CDR3. V was pared by 4 bases and J by 6 bases, with 5 bases between. The germline V gene has CDR1 SGHRS and CDR2 YFSETQ. CDR3 in amino acids: CASSLGNIQYF. CDR3 coding DNA: TGCGCCAGCAGCCTCGGAAACATTCAGTACTTC.

The V gene is TRBV30, the J gene TRBJ2-1; TRBD2 matches at 11 bases. J gave up 2 bases and V 5 bases, and 5 bases lay outside the gene matches. The CDR3 totals 15 residues. CDR1 and CDR2 (germline): GTSNPN, SVGIG (reference sequence). In DNA, the CDR3 is TGTGCCTGGGGCGTAGCGGGAGGGGCCTACAATGAGCAGTTCTTC. This codes for CAWGVAGGAYNEQFF.

The chain recombines TRBV19 with TRBJ2-3; 14 positions match TRBD2. CDR1 is LNHDA and CDR2 is SQIVND in the germline V gene (reference sequence). J was trimmed by 6 bases and V by 4 bases; bases with no gene match: 6. The CDR3 is 16 residues long. As DNA, the CDR3 is TGTGCCAGTAGTAAGACTAGCGGGAGGGCCTTCGATACGCAGTATTTT. Protein sequence: CASSKTSGRAFDTQYF.

The chain combines TRBV5-1 with TRBJ2-5; 9 bases are shared with TRBD1. CDR1 SGHRS and CDR2 YFSETQ come from the germline V gene. Trimming at V came to 6 bases and at J to 2 bases, leaving 11 bases not matched to a gene. The CDR3 covers 16 residues. The CDR3 reads CASNPRGTGTQETQYF. In DNA, the CDR3 is TGCGCCAGCAACCCCCGCGGGACAGGGACGCAAGAGACCCAGTACTTC. Full variable domain (outside the CDR3, taken from reference TRBV5-1 and TRBJ2-5): KAGVTQTPRYLIKTRGQQVTLSCSPISGHRSVSWYQQTPGQGLQFLFEYFSETQRNKGNFPGRFSGRQFSNSRSEMNVSTLELGDSALYLCASNPRGTGTQETQYFGPGTRLLVL.